This T cell receptor (beta chain) was found in a study of blood T cell repertoires in COVID-19. Study background: Acute-phase and convalescent COVID-19 samples originated in the United States, Italy and Spain. Nucleic acid was either cDNA or gDNA, and it came from T cells, B-cell-depleted T cells, or PBMCs.

Profiled with immunoSEQ multiplex PCR; TCRdb holds only in-frame clones, not every one. The sample records 75,000 to 90,000 clones, about 80% being singletons. The CDR3 contains 19 residues. Per the germline V gene, CDR1 is MNHEY and CDR2 is SVGEGT. Unmatched junction bases numbered 15, after V lost 2 bases and J lost 0 bases. The TCR was taken from a woman aged 65 to 85 with acute or convalescent COVID-19. The V and J genes are TRBV6-2 or TRBV6-3 and TRBJ2-7, with TRBD1 identical over 8 bases. Sequenced: peripheral blood. The CDR3 reads CASSYRTTPDRGYSYEQYF. CDR3 bases: TGTGCCAGCAGTTACCGGACCACCCCCGACAGGGGCTACTCCTACGAGCAGTACTTC.